This is a list of T cell receptor beta chains from one sample in a study of identical twins. MiXCR was run by TCRdb on the 5' RACE reads, yielding one entry per CDR3 protein. The table lists approximately 550,000 distinct CDR3 sequences, more than 20% of them singletons. These data also featured in a second study, about yellow fever vaccine responses in identical twins.

Specimen: CD4+ T cells sorted from blood. The receptors come from a woman between 18 and 29 years old in good health. Each CDR3 is given with its conserved first and last residue. Each record gives: J gene, V gene, clone size, D gene, CDR3 DNA, CDR3 protein. D genes are given only for firm matches. Where a row states a size, it is once, few, many or the class of an expanded clone; other rows omit it.

j_gene: TRBJ2-3; v_gene: TRBV20-1; abundance: few; d_gene: -; CDR3nt: TGCAGTGCTAGAGGCCCAACAGGAAGTGGAGATACGCAGTATTTT; CDR3aa: CSARGPTGSGDTQYF
j_gene: TRBJ2-7; v_gene: TRBV5-5; abundance: -; d_gene: TRBD1; CDR3nt: TGTGCCAGCAGCTTTGGACAGGGGGCCTCCTACGAGCAGTACTTC; CDR3aa: CASSFGQGASYEQYF
j_gene: TRBJ2-7; v_gene: TRBV29-1; abundance: -; d_gene: -; CDR3nt: TGCAGCGCAAGAGCGGCTCCCCTCTACGAGCAGTACTTC; CDR3aa: CSARAAPLYEQYF
j_gene: TRBJ2-7; v_gene: TRBV6-1; abundance: few; d_gene: TRBD2; CDR3nt: TGTGCCAGCAGTACGCCCTTAGCGGGAAGCTCCTACGAGCAGTACTTC; CDR3aa: CASSTPLAGSSYEQYF
j_gene: TRBJ2-4; v_gene: TRBV5-1; abundance: few; d_gene: -; CDR3nt: TGCGCCAGCAGCTTGGGATCTAGGGACATTCAGTACTTC; CDR3aa: CASSLGSRDIQYF
j_gene: TRBJ1-5; v_gene: TRBV6-1; abundance: -; d_gene: -; CDR3nt: TGTGCCAGCAGTGAGTTCAGGGATTCCCAGCCCCAGCATTTT; CDR3aa: CASSEFRDSQPQHF
j_gene: TRBJ2-2; v_gene: TRBV20-1; abundance: few; d_gene: TRBD2; CDR3nt: TGCAGTGCTATCGGCGGGGGATCCACCGGGGAGCTGTTTTTT; CDR3aa: CSAIGGGSTGELFF
j_gene: TRBJ2-1; v_gene: TRBV11-2; abundance: few; d_gene: -; CDR3nt: TGTGCCAGCAGCTTAGCCCTGGTTGGCAATGAGCAGTTCTTC; CDR3aa: CASSLALVGNEQFF
j_gene: TRBJ2-7; v_gene: TRBV20-1; abundance: few; d_gene: -; CDR3nt: TGCAGTGCTAAAACAGGGCTGGGCTCCTACGAGCAGTACTTC; CDR3aa: CSAKTGLGSYEQYF
j_gene: TRBJ2-5; v_gene: TRBV10-3; abundance: -; d_gene: -; CDR3nt: TGTGCCATCAGTGAGTCTGGCAGGGAAGAGACCCAGTACTTC; CDR3aa: CAISESGREETQYF
j_gene: TRBJ2-2; v_gene: TRBV7-3; abundance: -; d_gene: -; CDR3nt: TGTGCCAGCAGCTTACCGACAGGATCGAACACCGGGGAGCTGTTTTTT; CDR3aa: CASSLPTGSNTGELFF
j_gene: TRBJ2-1; v_gene: TRBV20-1; abundance: many; d_gene: -; CDR3nt: TGCAGTGCTCCCGTGGCGGGGTCCTACAATGAGCAGTTCTTC; CDR3aa: CSAPVAGSYNEQFF
j_gene: TRBJ1-5; v_gene: TRBV12-3/TRBV12-4; abundance: -; d_gene: -; CDR3nt: TGTGCCAGCAGTTCAAAAGGTGATCAGCCCCAGCATTTT; CDR3aa: CASSSKGDQPQHF
j_gene: TRBJ1-6; v_gene: TRBV2; abundance: once; d_gene: -; CDR3nt: TGTGCCAGCAGTCCGGCCCTGAGAAATTCACCCCTCCACTTT; CDR3aa: CASSPALRNSPLHF
j_gene: TRBJ2-7; v_gene: TRBV12-3/TRBV12-4; abundance: -; d_gene: -; CDR3nt: TGTGCCAGCAGTTTACATGGTAACGAGCAGTACTTC; CDR3aa: CASSLHGNEQYF
j_gene: TRBJ2-1; v_gene: TRBV12-3/TRBV12-4; abundance: -; d_gene: TRBD2; CDR3nt: TGTGCCAGCAGTCGACTAGCGGAACCTTACAATGAGCAGTTCTTC; CDR3aa: CASSRLAEPYNEQFF
j_gene: TRBJ1-6; v_gene: TRBV5-1; abundance: few; d_gene: TRBD1; CDR3nt: TGCGCCAGCAGCCAAGGGGGCGTCGATAATTCACCCCTCCACTTT; CDR3aa: CASSQGGVDNSPLHF
j_gene: TRBJ2-2; v_gene: TRBV7-9; abundance: -; d_gene: -; CDR3nt: TGTGCCAGCAGCGGTCTAGGCACCGGGGAGCTGTTTTTT; CDR3aa: CASSGLGTGELFF
j_gene: TRBJ1-5; v_gene: TRBV6-1; abundance: -; d_gene: TRBD1; CDR3nt: TGTGCCAGCAGTAAAGCCGGGACAGGGGGTACGCCTTCCCAGCATTTT; CDR3aa: CASSKAGTGGTPSQHF
j_gene: TRBJ2-1; v_gene: TRBV5-1; abundance: few; d_gene: TRBD2; CDR3nt: TGCGCCAGCAGCCCGACCCTAGGCGGGGGGGTCAATGAGCAGTTCTTC; CDR3aa: CASSPTLGGGVNEQFF
j_gene: TRBJ2-3; v_gene: TRBV27; abundance: few; d_gene: TRBD2; CDR3nt: TGTGCCAGCAGCCCAACGGTGGGGCTAGCGGGGGGTTTCACAGATACGCAGTATTTT; CDR3aa: CASSPTVGLAGGFTDTQYF
j_gene: TRBJ1-2; v_gene: TRBV5-1; abundance: -; d_gene: -; CDR3nt: TGCGCCAGCAGCTTGGCCAAAACTACCCGAGACTATGGCTACACCTTC; CDR3aa: CASSLAKTTRDYGYTF
j_gene: TRBJ2-1; v_gene: TRBV5-4; abundance: -; d_gene: TRBD2; CDR3nt: TGTGCCAGCAGCCTACCAGCCCCGGGACTAGCGTTACACAATGAGCAGTTCTTC; CDR3aa: CASSLPAPGLALHNEQFF
j_gene: TRBJ2-7; v_gene: TRBV6-5; abundance: -; d_gene: -; CDR3nt: TGTGCCAGCAGTTACACCCGGGTAGCGGCCTCCTACGAGCAGTACTTC; CDR3aa: CASSYTRVAASYEQYF
j_gene: TRBJ1-4; v_gene: TRBV5-1; abundance: few; d_gene: -; CDR3nt: TGCGCCAGTCATCCGGGACTGGGAGTTGGAACTAATGAAAAACTGTTTTTT; CDR3aa: CASHPGLGVGTNEKLFF
j_gene: TRBJ1-2; v_gene: TRBV2; abundance: many; d_gene: -; CDR3nt: TGTGCCAGCAGACGGACAGCGTATGGCTACACCTTC; CDR3aa: CASRRTAYGYTF
j_gene: TRBJ2-7; v_gene: TRBV3-1; abundance: few; d_gene: -; CDR3nt: TGTGCCAGCAGCCAAGTGGCGGACCTCTCCTACGAGCAGTACTTC; CDR3aa: CASSQVADLSYEQYF
j_gene: TRBJ2-7; v_gene: TRBV20-1; abundance: few; d_gene: TRBD1; CDR3nt: TGCAGTGCTGTCTTATCTAGGACAGGGGGTTACGAGCAGTACTTC; CDR3aa: CSAVLSRTGGYEQYF
j_gene: TRBJ2-4; v_gene: TRBV7-8; abundance: few; d_gene: -; CDR3nt: TGTGCCAGCAGCTTTATGTCGGCGCTATACAAAAACATTCAGTACTTC; CDR3aa: CASSFMSALYKNIQYF
j_gene: TRBJ2-3; v_gene: TRBV9; abundance: few; d_gene: -; CDR3nt: TGTGCCAGCAGCGCCCCAAGGGGGGGGAATACGCAGTATTTT; CDR3aa: CASSAPRGGNTQYF
j_gene: TRBJ2-1; v_gene: TRBV12-3/TRBV12-4; abundance: -; d_gene: -; CDR3nt: TGTGCCAGCAGTTTCCGGGAAAGTATAGGACTAAACAATGAGCAGTTCTTC; CDR3aa: CASSFRESIGLNNEQFF
j_gene: TRBJ2-7; v_gene: TRBV3-1; abundance: -; d_gene: -; CDR3nt: TGTGCCAGCAGCCAAGGTCCAGGACCCTACGAGCAGTACTTC; CDR3aa: CASSQGPGPYEQYF
j_gene: TRBJ2-2; v_gene: TRBV20-1; abundance: few; d_gene: -; CDR3nt: TGCAGTGCCCCAGGAAACACCGGGGAGCTGTTTTTT; CDR3aa: CSAPGNTGELFF
j_gene: TRBJ1-3; v_gene: TRBV12-3/TRBV12-4; abundance: few; d_gene: -; CDR3nt: TGTGCCAGCAGTTTCGGAGGGAGCGTGGCTGGAAACACCATATATTTT; CDR3aa: CASSFGGSVAGNTIYF
j_gene: TRBJ2-1; v_gene: TRBV28; abundance: -; d_gene: TRBD2; CDR3nt: TGTGCCAGCAGTTTAGATGAGGGACTAGCGGGATTCCATGAGCAGTTCTTC; CDR3aa: CASSLDEGLAGFHEQFF
j_gene: TRBJ1-2; v_gene: TRBV18; abundance: few; d_gene: -; CDR3nt: TGTGCCAGCTCACCACAGTCGGCAGGGTATGGCTACACCTTC; CDR3aa: CASSPQSAGYGYTF
j_gene: TRBJ1-6; v_gene: TRBV7-8; abundance: few; d_gene: -; CDR3nt: TGTGCCAGCAGCTTAGGCTGGTCCGGGAATTCACCCCTCCACTTT; CDR3aa: CASSLGWSGNSPLHF
j_gene: TRBJ2-7; v_gene: TRBV3-1; abundance: few; d_gene: -; CDR3nt: TGTGCCAGCAGCCAAGAGAACTACGAGCAGTACTTC; CDR3aa: CASSQENYEQYF
j_gene: TRBJ2-1; v_gene: TRBV7-3; abundance: -; d_gene: TRBD2; CDR3nt: TGTGCCAGCAGCTTAAGGTTCGTGCTAGCGGGATTGCCCCAAATCTACAATGAGCAGTTCTTC; CDR3aa: CASSLRFVLAGLPQIYNEQFF
j_gene: TRBJ2-3; v_gene: TRBV27; abundance: -; d_gene: TRBD1; CDR3nt: TGTGCCAGCAGTGGGGACAGGGTGAGAGATACGCAGTATTTT; CDR3aa: CASSGDRVRDTQYF
j_gene: TRBJ2-1; v_gene: TRBV7-3; abundance: -; d_gene: -; CDR3nt: TGTGCCAGCAGCTTAGGGAGTGTCTATGAGCAGTTCTTC; CDR3aa: CASSLGSVYEQFF
j_gene: TRBJ2-2; v_gene: TRBV5-1; abundance: -; d_gene: TRBD1; CDR3nt: TGCGCCAGCAACGACGACAGGGCCTGGGAGCTGTTTTTT; CDR3aa: CASNDDRAWELFF
j_gene: TRBJ2-5; v_gene: TRBV10-3; abundance: -; d_gene: TRBD1; CDR3nt: TGTGCCATCAGTGAGGGGAGACAGGGGGAGACCCAGTACTTC; CDR3aa: CAISEGRQGETQYF